A selection of T cell receptor beta chains follows, all from one sample in a study of blood T cell repertoires in COVID-19. Using immunoSEQ multiplex PCR, the repertoire was profiled, and TCRdb retains in-frame clones only, with some absent. Found here are under 200,000 clones, 80% to 90% of them singletons; the top ten hold 13% to 15%. Specimen: peripheral blood. The receptors shown here come from a man younger than 40 with active or convalescent COVID-19. The CDR3 runs from the conserved cysteine through the conserved F or W. Each record gives: clone size, V gene, D gene, J gene, CDR3 protein, CDR3 DNA. A D gene is named only where the DNA matches it firmly. The listing skips clone size in some rows; elsewhere it reads once, few, many or a size class.

.	TRBV14	.	TRBJ1-2	CASSLGAFYGYTF	TGTGCCAGCAGCCTCGGAGCTTTCTATGGCTACACCTTC
.	TRBV11-2	TRBD2	TRBJ2-3	CASSPGLAGADTQYF	TGTGCCAGTTCACCGGGACTAGCGGGAGCAGATACGCAGTATTTT
few	TRBV6-5	.	TRBJ2-1	CASSTGFHEQFF	TGTGCCAGCAGCACAGGGTTCCATGAGCAGTTCTTC
few	TRBV7-7	TRBD2	TRBJ2-1	CASSLLSGGAHNEQFF	TGTGCTAGCAGCTTGCTTAGCGGGGGGGCACACAATGAGCAGTTCTTC
.	TRBV12-5	TRBD2	TRBJ2-1	CASGTGTSGSSYNEQFF	TGTGCTAGTGGAACCGGGACTAGCGGGAGCTCCTACAATGAGCAGTTCTTC
.	TRBV30	.	TRBJ1-6	CAWSQGSPNNSPLHF	TGTGCCTGGAGCCAGGGATCCCCTAATAATTCACCCCTCCACTTT
.	TRBV6-1	TRBD2	TRBJ2-1	CASSEWASGGYNEQFF	TGTGCCAGCAGTGAATGGGCTAGCGGGGGGTACAATGAGCAGTTCTTC
.	TRBV6-5	TRBD1	TRBJ1-5	CASSYGDRGGNQPQHF	TGTGCCAGCAGTTACGGAGACAGGGGAGGCAATCAGCCCCAGCATTTT
.	TRBV6-5	.	TRBJ1-1	CASKSTVNTEAFF	TGTGCCAGCAAATCGACAGTTAACACTGAAGCTTTCTTT
.	TRBV30	TRBD1	TRBJ1-1	CAWSAEYRGRPAFF	TGTGCCTGGAGTGCTGAATACAGGGGGCGCCCAGCTTTCTTT
.	TRBV7-2	.	TRBJ2-5	CASSLDGSRETQYF	TGTGCCAGCAGCTTAGACGGGTCCCGGGAGACCCAGTACTTC
.	TRBV12-3/TRBV12-4	.	TRBJ1-1	CASSFMANTEAFF	TGTGCCAGCAGTTTTATGGCTAACACTGAAGCTTTCTTT
.	TRBV6-6	TRBD1	TRBJ1-2	CASSPKLDRVSGYTF	TGTGCCAGCAGCCCAAAGCTCGACAGGGTAAGTGGCTACACCTTC
.	TRBV19	TRBD1	TRBJ1-2	CASRRRDRAHGYTF	TGTGCCAGTAGGCGCCGGGACAGGGCGCATGGCTACACCTTC
.	TRBV27	TRBD1	TRBJ1-6	CASSLGQGSGSPLHF	TGTGCCAGCAGTTTAGGACAGGGAAGTGGTTCACCCCTCCACTTT
once	TRBV20-1	.	TRBJ1-6	CSASWTGDSPLHF	TGCAGTGCTAGTTGGACCGGGGATTCACCCCTCCACTTT
.	TRBV19	.	TRBJ1-1	CASSLYTEAFF	TGTGCCAGTAGTCTTTACACTGAAGCTTTCTTT
once	TRBV7-8	.	TRBJ1-5	CASSLGAGRGNQPQHF	TGTGCCAGCAGCTTAGGTGCGGGTCGGGGCAATCAGCCCCAGCATTTT
once	TRBV24-1	.	TRBJ2-3	CATSGPIATDTQYF	TGTGCCACCAGTGGGCCGATAGCCACAGATACGCAGTATTTT
few	TRBV28	TRBD1	TRBJ1-5	CASSQTGGTNQPQHF	TGTGCCAGCAGCCAGACAGGGGGTACCAATCAGCCCCAGCATTTT
.	TRBV27	.	TRBJ1-1	CASTPTGFTEAFF	TGTGCCAGCACTCCGACAGGTTTCACTGAAGCTTTCTTT
.	TRBV4-3	TRBD2	TRBJ2-7	CASSQDRTSGDEQYF	TGCGCCAGCAGCCAAGATAGGACTAGCGGAGACGAGCAGTACTTC
few	TRBV5-5	.	TRBJ1-1	CASSFTGTNTEAFF	TGTGCCAGCAGCTTTACAGGGACGAACACTGAAGCTTTCTTT
.	TRBV9	.	TRBJ2-5	CASSVAGLQETQYF	TGTGCCAGCAGCGTAGCAGGCCTCCAAGAGACCCAGTACTTC
.	TRBV19	.	TRBJ2-1	CASRGAGGRDEQFF	TGTGCCAGTCGCGGGGCAGGGGGTAGGGATGAGCAGTTCTTC
.	TRBV3-1/TRBV3-2	TRBD1	TRBJ2-2	CASSLPRGPYTGELFF	TGTGCCAGCAGCCTCCCCAGGGGGCCGTACACCGGGGAGCTGTTTTTT
few	TRBV5-1	TRBD1	TRBJ1-1	CASRSGQGEVWAEAFF	TGCGCCAGCCGGTCGGGACAGGGGGAAGTTTGGGCTGAAGCTTTCTTT
.	TRBV30	.	TRBJ1-3	CAWSVLGGNTIYF	TGTGCCTGGAGTGTACTTGGGGGGAACACCATATATTTT
.	TRBV27	TRBD1	TRBJ2-2	CASSSTGGRHGELFF	TGTGCCAGCAGTTCCACAGGGGGCCGACACGGGGAGCTGTTTTTT
.	TRBV7-6	.	TRBJ1-4	CASSLQWGVNEKLFF	TGTGCCAGCAGCTTACAATGGGGGGTCAATGAAAAACTGTTTTTT
.	TRBV20-1	TRBD2	TRBJ2-1	CSASALKLAGGQSTYNEQFF	TGCAGTGCTAGTGCCCTCAAGCTAGCGGGGGGACAAAGCACCTACAATGAGCAGTTCTTC
.	TRBV6-6	.	TRBJ1-3	CASGAARRSGNTIYF	TGTGCCAGTGGGGCGGCGCGCCGCTCTGGAAACACCATATATTTT
.	TRBV28	TRBD1	TRBJ1-1	CASRRQTGETEAFF	TGTGCCAGCAGGCGTCAAACAGGGGAGACTGAAGCTTTCTTT
.	TRBV9	.	TRBJ1-4	CASSVGGRVREKLFF	TGTGCCAGCAGCGTAGGTGGGAGGGTTCGCGAAAAACTGTTTTTT
once	TRBV2	TRBD1	TRBJ1-4	CASSTRTGENEKLFF	TGTGCCAGCAGCACCCGGACAGGGGAGAATGAAAAACTGTTTTTT
.	TRBV5-1	TRBD2	TRBJ2-7	CASSLAMTSGRPYEQYF	TGCGCCAGCAGCTTGGCCATGACTAGCGGGAGGCCCTACGAGCAGTACTTC
.	TRBV7-9	TRBD1	TRBJ2-2	CASSSRTGEGTGELFF	TGTGCCAGCAGCTCTCGGACAGGGGAGGGCACCGGGGAGCTGTTTTTT
.	TRBV24-1	.	TRBJ1-2	CATSDFTGNYGYTF	TGTGCCACCAGTGATTTTACGGGGAACTATGGCTACACCTTC
.	TRBV7-9	.	TRBJ2-2	CASSLGPLAGGELFF	TGTGCCAGCAGCTTAGGCCCCCTGGCGGGCGGGGAGCTGTTTTTT
.	TRBV6-1	.	TRBJ1-3	CASSEVLSGNTIYF	TGTGCCAGCAGTGAAGTACTCTCTGGAAACACCATATATTTT
.	TRBV5-1	TRBD2	TRBJ2-3	CASSWPPLAGGPELTDTQYF	TGCGCCAGCAGCTGGCCCCCACTAGCGGGAGGACCTGAACTCACAGATACGCAGTATTTT
.	TRBV4-3	.	TRBJ2-7	CASSQVYGTSSYEQYF	TGCGCCAGCAGCCAAGTGTACGGGACATCGTCCTACGAGCAGTACTTC
.	TRBV7-9	.	TRBJ2-5	CASSTSGGQGRAQYF	TGTGCCAGCAGCACTTCGGGAGGCCAGGGGAGGGCCCAGTACTTC
.	TRBV5-4	TRBD1	TRBJ2-7	CASSYRQGSFYEQYF	TGTGCCAGCAGCTACCGACAGGGCTCGTTCTACGAGCAGTACTTC
.	TRBV13	TRBD1	TRBJ2-7	CASSAPGQGYEQYF	TGTGCCAGCAGCGCTCCGGGACAGGGCTACGAGCAGTACTTC
.	TRBV27	TRBD2	TRBJ2-1	CASSLSSSGISYNEQFF	TGTGCCAGCAGTTTAAGTTCGAGCGGGATATCTTACAATGAGCAGTTCTTC
.	TRBV4-3	TRBD1	TRBJ1-3	CASSQDLLGTGLIGSGNTIYF	TGCGCCAGCAGCCAAGACCTCCTGGGGACAGGGTTAATTGGCTCCGGAAACACCATATATTTT
.	TRBV7-9	TRBD1	TRBJ2-2	CASSADRADTGELFF	TGTGCCAGCAGCGCGGACAGGGCCGACACCGGGGAGCTGTTTTTT
.	TRBV7-9	TRBD2	TRBJ2-3	CASSSPEGGRASTDTQYF	TGTGCCAGCAGCTCCCCCGAGGGTGGGAGGGCTAGCACAGATACGCAGTATTTT